This T cell receptor (beta chain) stems from a study of T cells in Graves' hyperthyroidism and ophthalmopathy. CDR3 size: 15 residues. J gave up 5 bases and V 7 bases, and 8 bases lay outside the gene matches. Germline CDR1 KGHSH, CDR2 LQKENI. General study findings and limits: Blood samples included most of the expanded thyroid clonotypes exceeding 0.001.

A remark on this clonotype: The antigen is unknown.

Regions amplified from RNA transcripts were the TCR beta CDR3 regions. Carried out on the TCR CDR3, a first-round RT-PCR used the HTBI primer set. TCRdb ran MiXCR on the multiplex PCR reads and lists one entry per CDR3 protein. The table shows a few hundred thousand distinct CDR3 sequences, with approximately 20% occurring only once. Newly diagnosed hyperthyroidism, duration under 2 months, in patients aged 18 to 65. Diagnosing involved the use of clinical symptoms, serum thyroxine and TRAb, thyroid ultrasound and orbital computed tomography. The clonotype was recovered from a man aged 40-49 years with Graves' hyperthyroidism. The chain employs TRBV18 and TRBJ2-4; 10 bases fit TRBD1. Sequences were obtained from blood. CDR3 DNA sequence: TGTGCCAGCTACCGGGACAGGGGTCCCCAAAACATTCAGTACTTC. This sequence encodes CASYRDRGPQNIQYF.